What follows are 20 T cell receptor beta chains derived from one specimen sequenced in a study of cytomegalovirus exposure and HLA in healthy donors. PCR was performed using 60 Vbeta and 13 Jbeta primers. The protocol was immunoSEQ multiplex PCR, while the TCRdb copy is restricted to in-frame clones and leaves out a portion. The table records fewer than 200,000 clones, 75% to 90% of them present only once. Sequencing input: PBMCs. These receptors all stem from a human donor in good health.

This clone was counted a few times. The V gene is TRBV27, the J gene TRBJ1-5; D is ambiguous. The V end lost 4 bases, the J end lost 3 bases, and 7 bases lay between the germline ends. The CDR3 has 13 residues. The germline CDR1 and CDR2 sequences are MNHEY and SMNVEV (reference sequence). This chain's CDR3 is CASSSGYNQPQHF. DNA for the CDR3: TGTGCCAGCAGTTCAGGTTACAATCAGCCCCAGCATTTT.

The rearrangement links TRBV7-2 to TRBJ2-4, with 7 bases fitting TRBD1. Germline loops: CDR1 SGHTA, CDR2 FQGNSA. The CDR3 runs 15 residues. With 5 bases clipped from V and 9 bases from J, the junction kept 13 bases outside the gene matches. DNA of the CDR3: TGTGCCAGCAGCCCGAGAACAGGGGTGGGGAGCATTCAGTACTTC. Protein sequence: CASSPRTGVGSIQYF.

The CDR3 spells CASSQQVTAKNIQYF. In DNA, the CDR3 is TGTGCCAGTAGTCAACAGGTGACAGCCAAAAACATTCAGTACTTC. The rearrangement joins TRBV19 to TRBJ2-4, with TRBD1 as a possible D gene (5 bases). The germline CDR1 and CDR2 sequences are LNHDA and SQIVND (reference sequence). The CDR3 totals 15 residues. The germline V and J ends were trimmed by 5 bases and 0 bases, with 11 bases remaining between them.

This rearrangement joins TRBV7-2 to TRBJ1-2; a weak D match, TRBD1 (5 bases). The V gene's germline CDR1 is SGHTA and CDR2 FQGNSA. V dropped 5 bases and J dropped 5 bases, with 15 bases sitting between them. The CDR3 sequence is 14 residues long. The CDR3 reads CASSPDPQGYGYTF. The DNA for the CDR3 is TGTGCCAGCAGCCCTGACCCGCAGGGTTATGGCTACACCTTC.

The chain has TRBV5-1 and TRBJ2-3; 13 positions match TRBD2. The CDR3 sequence is 21 residues long. V lost 2 bases and J lost 1; bases outside the gene matches: 16. Germline assignment: CDR1 SGHRS and CDR2 YFSETQ. The CDR3 DNA reads as TGCGCCAGCAGCTTTCGGACTAGCGGGGGCCGAATAAATGAACGCACAGATACGCAGTATTTT. It encodes CASSFRTSGGRINERTDTQYF.

This chain links TRBV5-1 with TRBJ2-3; 14 positions agree with TRBD2. Trimming cost V 3 bases and J 0 bases; bases outside gene matches: 6. Germline CDR1 is SGHRS and CDR2 is YFSETQ. CDR3 length: 18 amino acids. CDR3 nucleotide sequence: TGCGCCAGCAGCTCCGGGACTAGCGGGGGTGCTAGCACAGATACGCAGTATTTT. It translates to CASSSGTSGGASTDTQYF.

This clone was seen a single time. V and J are TRBV9 and TRBJ1-1; D may be TRBD1 (6 bases). V was cut by 0 bases and J by 6 bases, with 9 bases left in between. The CDR3 loop spans 13 amino acids. Germline CDR1 reads SGDLS; CDR2 reads YYNGEE. The chain's CDR3 is CASSVGGGAEAFF. CDR3 bases: TGTGCCAGCAGCGTAGGAGGGGGTGCTGAAGCTTTCTTT.

Notes on this clone: Other DNA sequences from this sample encode an identical CDR3 as well. This sequence joins TRBV6-5 and TRBJ2-7; 7 bases match TRBD1. In germline, CDR1 is MNHEY, CDR2 SVGAGI. With V trimmed by 6 bases and J by 3 bases, 5 bases remained unmatched. The CDR3 sequence is 13 residues long. The CDR3 spells CASSRDSIYEQYF. CDR3 DNA: TGTGCCAGCAGCAGGGACAGTATCTACGAGCAGTACTTC.

This sequence joins TRBV6-5 and TRBJ1-1, with D possibly being TRBD1 (6 bases). The CDR3 totals 15 residues. Germline values: CDR1 MNHEY, CDR2 SVGAGI. Trimming removed 6 bases from V and 0 bases from J, with 14 bases in between. The CDR3 here is CASRLRGSMNTEAFF. The CDR3 DNA reads as TGTGCCAGCAGGTTAAGGGGGAGTATGAACACTGAAGCTTTCTTT.

V and J are TRBV2 and TRBJ2-3; the match to TRBD2 covers 14 bases. The CDR3 extends over 16 amino acids. The germline CDR1 and CDR2 sequences are SNHLY and FYNNEI. Unmatched junction bases numbered 1, after V lost 4 bases and J lost 1 base. The chain's CDR3 is CASSVGLAGGTDTQYF. The CDR3 DNA reads TGTGCCAGCAGTGTGGGACTAGCGGGGGGCACAGATACGCAGTATTTT.

V and J are TRBV5-4 and TRBJ1-4; D is perhaps TRBD1 (6 bases). The CDR3 is 14 residues long. Germline V CDR1 and CDR2: SGHNT, YYREEE (reference sequence). V was shortened by 4 bases and J by 8 bases, with 15 bases between the two germline ends. The CDR3 DNA reads as TGTGCCAGCAGCGTGGAAACAGGGTCCGAAAAACTGTTTTTT. Amino acid sequence: CASSVETGSEKLFF.

The chain recombines TRBV6-1 with TRBJ1-1, with no clear D. The CDR3 is 13 amino acids. V was trimmed by 3 bases and J by 7 bases, leaving 12 bases between them. In germline, CDR1 is MNHNS, CDR2 SASEGT. CDR3 amino acids: CASSDSGRDEAFF. DNA of the CDR3: TGTGCCAGCAGTGACTCCGGACGGGATGAAGCTTTCTTT.

This clone was recorded a few times. The V and J genes are TRBV5-5 and TRBJ2-1; tentatively, D is TRBD2 (6 bases). Trimming stripped 4 bases from V and 4 bases from J, with 15 bases between. Germline V gene sequence: CDR1 SGHKS, CDR2 YYEKEE (reference sequence). The CDR3 extends over 15 amino acids. The CDR3 reads CASSHGTEGYNEQFF. CDR3 nucleotides: TGTGCCAGCAGCCACGGGACTGAGGGGTACAATGAGCAGTTCTTC. The full variable domain, completed using reference TRBV5-5 and TRBJ2-1, is DAGVTQSPTHLIKTRGQQVTLRCSPISGHKSVSWYQQVLGQGPQFIFQYYEKEERGRGNFPDRFSARQFPNYSSELNVNALLLGDSALYLCASSHGTEGYNEQFFGPGTRLTVL.

The chain carries TRBV5-1 and TRBJ2-7; maybe TRBD2 (5 bases). CDR1 is SGHRS and CDR2 is YFSETQ in the germline V gene. V lost 4 bases to trimming and J lost 5 bases, with 22 bases between them. The CDR3 is 16 amino acids. This CDR3 reads CASSRGTGNIWDEQYF. CDR3 nucleotide sequence: TGCGCCAGCAGCCGTGGTACGGGGAATATTTGGGACGAGCAGTACTTC. Looking up the rest from reference TRBV5-1 and TRBJ2-7 gives the full variable domain: KAGVTQTPRYLIKTRGQQVTLSCSPISGHRSVSWYQQTPGQGLQFLFEYFSETQRNKGNFPGRFSGRQFSNSRSEMNVSTLELGDSALYLCASSRGTGNIWDEQYFGPGTRLTVT.

Comments on this clone: At the DNA level, this CDR3 is encoded by other sequences in the same sample as well. V usage is TRBV11-3 and J usage is TRBJ2-5, with 12 bases aligning to TRBD2. CDR3 size: 15 residues. Germline CDR1 is SGHNT and CDR2 is YENEEA. Trimming removed 1 base from V and 3 bases from J; junction bases left unmatched: 0. CDR3 protein: CASSLGLAGEETQYF. In DNA, the CDR3 is TGTGCCAGCAGCTTAGGACTAGCGGGGGAAGAGACCCAGTACTTC.

The rearrangement uses TRBV19 and TRBJ2-1; 8 nucleotides agree with TRBD2. The CDR3 is 15 amino acids. CDR1 LNHDA and CDR2 SQIVND come from the germline V gene (reference sequence). The V and J ends lost 6 bases and 4 bases, in that order; junction bases with no gene match: 8. CDR3 sequence: CASSPKRGPYNEQFF. The DNA of the CDR3 is TGTGCCAGTAGCCCAAAGCGGGGGCCATACAATGAGCAGTTCTTC.

The chain uses TRBV5-4 and TRBJ2-7; 7 positions agree with TRBD2. Germline CDR1 and CDR2: SGHNT and YYREEE (reference sequence). V trimming: 1 base; J trimming: 7 bases; junction bases outside the gene matches: 2. The CDR3 covers 12 residues. This CDR3 reads CASSLPAGEQYF. CDR3 nucleotide sequence: TGTGCCAGCAGCTTGCCAGCGGGGGAGCAGTACTTC.

The chain couples TRBV5-1 to TRBJ2-7; 10 positions match TRBD1. The CDR3 runs 15 residues. Trimming took 4 bases from V and 9 from J; bases not matched to a gene: 13. The germline V gene has CDR1 SGHRS and CDR2 YFSETQ. The CDR3 coding sequence is TGCGCCAGCAGCCCAACGGGACAGGGGATTTACTGGCAGTACTTC. Residues: CASSPTGQGIYWQYF.

The rearrangement links TRBV5-4 to TRBJ2-7, with TRBD1 identical over 9 bases. In germline, CDR1 is SGHNT, CDR2 YYREEE (reference sequence). V gave up 5 bases and J gave up 0 bases; unmatched junction bases: 6. The CDR3 length is 15 residues. DNA for the CDR3: TGTGCCAGCAGTTATCCGGGACAGGGCTCCTACGAGCAGTACTTC. Translating it yields CASSYPGQGSYEQYF.

The chain carries TRBV2 and TRBJ1-3, with D possibly matching TRBD1 (5 bases). This CDR3 region has 16 residues. V lost 3 bases, J lost 0 bases, and 12 bases lay in between. CDR1 and CDR2 (germline): SNHLY, FYNNEI. Here the CDR3 reads CASSENQGFSGNTIYF. The CDR3 DNA sequence: TGTGCCAGCAGTGAGAATCAGGGCTTCTCTGGAAACACCATATATTTT.